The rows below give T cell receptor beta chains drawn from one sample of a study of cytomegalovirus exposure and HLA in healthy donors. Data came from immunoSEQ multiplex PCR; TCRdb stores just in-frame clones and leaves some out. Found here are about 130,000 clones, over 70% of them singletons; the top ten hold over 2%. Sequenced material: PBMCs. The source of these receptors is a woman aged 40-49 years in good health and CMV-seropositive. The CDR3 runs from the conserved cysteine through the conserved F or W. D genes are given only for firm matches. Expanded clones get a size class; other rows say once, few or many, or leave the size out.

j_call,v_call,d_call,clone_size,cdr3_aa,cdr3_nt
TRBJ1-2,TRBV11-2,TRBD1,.,CASSLVDRDRHGYTF,TGTGCCAGCAGCTTAGTAGACAGGGATAGGCATGGCTACACCTTC
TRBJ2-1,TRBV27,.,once,CASSPTGIYNEQFF,TGTGCCAGCAGTCCCACAGGGATCTACAATGAGCAGTTCTTC
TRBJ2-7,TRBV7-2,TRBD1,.,CASSLGQGLTYEQYF,TGTGCCAGCAGCCTCGGACAGGGATTGACCTACGAGCAGTACTTC
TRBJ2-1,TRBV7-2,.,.,CASSLIRYNEQFF,TGTGCCAGCAGCTTAATCAGATACAATGAGCAGTTCTTC
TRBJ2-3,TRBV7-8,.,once,CASSSSIGRTDTQYF,TGTGCCAGCAGCTCTTCCATCGGGAGAACAGATACGCAGTATTTT
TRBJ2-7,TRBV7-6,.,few,CASSPRSSSSYEQYF,TGTGCCAGCAGCCCCCGGTCCTCGAGCTCCTACGAGCAGTACTTC
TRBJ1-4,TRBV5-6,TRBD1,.,CASSHETPGQSATNEKLFF,TGTGCCAGCAGCCACGAAACTCCGGGACAGAGTGCAACTAATGAAAAACTGTTTTTT
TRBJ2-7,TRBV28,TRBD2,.,CASSFTLLGTTYEQYF,TGTGCCAGCAGTTTCACCCTTCTCGGGACTACCTACGAGCAGTACTTC
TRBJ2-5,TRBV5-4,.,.,CASSSSGTLDGLNF,TGTGCCAGCAGCTCATCCGGGACTCTAGATGGGCTTAACTTC
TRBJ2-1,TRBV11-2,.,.,CASSSRGGAYNEQFF,TGTGCCAGCAGCTCCAGAGGGGGGGCTTACAATGAGCAGTTCTTC
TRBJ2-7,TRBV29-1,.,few,CSVQTGDEQYF,TGCAGCGTTCAGACAGGCGACGAGCAGTACTTC
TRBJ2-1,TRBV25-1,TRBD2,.,CASSGFSGNSYNEQFF,TGTGCCAGCAGTGGATTTAGCGGGAACTCCTACAATGAGCAGTTCTTC
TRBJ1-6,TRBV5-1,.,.,CASSLAQQIPLYNSPLHF,TGCGCCAGCAGCTTGGCCCAGCAGATCCCACTATATAATTCACCCCTCCACTTT
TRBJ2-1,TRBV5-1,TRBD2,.,CASSIGLAGVNNEQFF,TGCGCCAGCAGCATAGGACTAGCGGGAGTAAACAATGAGCAGTTCTTC
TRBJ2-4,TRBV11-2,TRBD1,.,CASTEGTGANQYF,TGTGCCAGCACCGAGGGGACAGGGGCAAATCAGTACTTC
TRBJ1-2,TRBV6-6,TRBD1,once,CARRTGNYGYTF,TGTGCCAGGAGGACAGGGAACTATGGCTACACCTTC
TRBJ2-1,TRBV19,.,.,CASSISGRGHNEQFF,TGTGCCAGTAGTATTAGTGGCAGGGGTCACAATGAGCAGTTCTTC
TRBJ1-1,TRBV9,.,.,CASSPLESLPEAFF,TGTGCCAGCAGCCCCCTCGAGTCACTTCCGGAAGCTTTCTTT
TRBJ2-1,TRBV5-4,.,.,CASSLKTGLGEQFF,TGTGCCAGCAGCTTGAAAACAGGGTTGGGTGAGCAGTTCTTC
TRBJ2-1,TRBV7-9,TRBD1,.,CASSPFGQGYNEQFF,TGTGCCAGCAGCCCCTTTGGACAGGGGTACAATGAGCAGTTCTTC
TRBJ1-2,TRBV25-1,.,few,CASSEQGLGYTF,TGTGCCAGCAGCGAGCAGGGTTTGGGCTACACCTTC
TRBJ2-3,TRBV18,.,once,CASSPRELRDTQYF,TGTGCCAGCTCACCCCGGGAGCTCAGAGATACGCAGTATTTT
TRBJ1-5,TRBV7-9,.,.,CASSARGGEKNQPQHF,TGTGCCAGCAGCGCCCGAGGGGGGGAGAAAAATCAGCCCCAGCATTTT
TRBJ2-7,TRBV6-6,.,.,CAAGNVGSSYEQYF,TGTGCCGCAGGAAATGTGGGTTCCTCCTACGAGCAGTACTTC
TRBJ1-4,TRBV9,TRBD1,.,CASSSGTGRHEKLFF,TGTGCCAGCAGCTCCGGGACAGGGCGGCATGAAAAACTGTTTTTT
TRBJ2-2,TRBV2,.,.,CASSVQGLSTGELFF,TGTGCCAGCAGCGTACAGGGATTAAGTACCGGGGAGCTGTTTTTT